This TCR beta chain was recorded in a study of T cell clonality in common variable immunodeficiency. Per the germline V gene, CDR1 is GTSNPN and CDR2 is SVGIG (reference sequence). This CDR3 spans 16 amino acids. The V end lost 3 bases, the J end lost 1 base, and 16 bases lay between the germline ends. Study conclusions and caveats: Fewer deletions and N-nucleotide insertions were reportedly seen in common variable immunodeficiency TCR beta sequences.

This clone was seen many times. What it recognizes is unknown. The sequenced fragment ends 3 residues before the CDR3 boundary, so the rest is inferred from the germline J gene. Repertoires were generated with immunoSEQ multiplex PCR, while TCRdb's copy carries only in-frame clones and drops some. This repertoire holds fewer than 25,000 clones, and none appear only once. This receptor was taken from a human donor with common variable immunodeficiency. This chain connects TRBV30 to TRBJ1-5, with D possibly being TRBD1 (6 bases). Source material: peripheral blood mononuclear cells. Partial CDR3 DNA: TGTGCCTGGAGCAGCAGGGGAATAGGCAGCAATCAGCCC. Its protein product is CAWSSRGIGSNQP. The whole CDR3 reads CAWSSRGIGSNQPQHF.